A selection of T cell receptor beta chains follows, all from one sample in a study of shared clonotypes between healthy human individuals. Clones were sequenced by immunoSEQ multiplex PCR, and TCRdb holds only the in-frame ones, with some missing. Here the sample spans millions of clones, approximately 92% being singletons. The sample comprised naive CD4+ T cells sorted from blood. The source of these receptors is a man younger than 30 in good health. Both conserved end residues are part of each CDR3. Fields, in order: clone size, J gene, D gene, V gene, CDR3 protein, CDR3 DNA. D genes are given only for firm matches. Size values are once, few and many counts, or a class for expanded clones, and some rows have none.

.	TRBJ2-3	TRBD2	TRBV7-9	CASSLSGSGKPDTQYF	TGTGCCAGCAGCTTATCGGGTAGCGGGAAACCAGATACGCAGTATTTT
.	TRBJ2-5	.	TRBV21-1	CASSTDDGTSLRKTQYF	TGTGCCAGCAGCACCGATGATGGGACTAGCTTACGGAAGACCCAGTACTTC
.	TRBJ2-5	.	TRBV6-6	CASSLVPETQYF	TGTGCCAGCAGTTTAGTCCCCGAGACCCAGTACTTC
.	TRBJ2-3	TRBD1	TRBV5-1	CASSLGKTGDSTDTQYF	TGCGCCAGCAGCTTGGGAAAGACAGGGGATTCCACAGATACGCAGTATTTT
.	TRBJ1-5	.	TRBV15	CATSRRTGAESNQPQHF	TGTGCCACCAGCAGGAGAACTGGGGCAGAAAGCAATCAGCCCCAGCATTTT
.	TRBJ2-1	.	TRBV7-9	CASSLGHEQFF	TGTGCCAGCAGCTTAGGTCATGAGCAGTTCTTC
few	TRBJ1-1	TRBD1	TRBV7-9	CASSSTDRGNTEAFF	TGTGCCAGCAGCTCTACCGACAGGGGGAACACTGAAGCTTTCTTT
.	TRBJ2-2	.	TRBV19	CASSIFRDSFKTGELFF	TGTGCCAGTAGTATTTTTAGGGACTCCTTTAAAACCGGGGAGCTGTTTTTT
.	TRBJ2-7	TRBD2	TRBV7-2	CASSALAGGVYEQYF	TGTGCCAGCAGCGCCCTAGCGGGAGGCGTCTACGAGCAGTACTTC
few	TRBJ2-2	.	TRBV5-1	CASSSAGYTGELFF	TGCGCCAGCAGCTCAGCAGGGTACACCGGGGAGCTGTTTTTT
.	TRBJ2-3	.	TRBV4-3	CASSQDRTRPDTQYF	TGCGCCAGCAGCCAAGACAGAACACGGCCAGATACGCAGTATTTT
once	TRBJ1-6	.	TRBV7-2	CASSLVARGYSPLHF	TGTGCCAGCAGCTTAGTGGCCAGGGGATATTCACCCCTCCACTTT
few	TRBJ1-1	.	TRBV7-9	CASSSEAFF	TGTGCCAGCAGCTCGGAAGCTTTCTTT